Included here is one TCR beta chain sequence, with context. Its antigen remains undetermined. No per-base quality is available; no much larger clone lies one base away. These data belong to a study of blood T cell repertoires in COVID-19 (TCRdb year 2020). For the study in its entirety: Samples from collaborators originated in the United States, Italy and Spain and spanned both the acute and convalescent phases of COVID-19. The material from the prospective study consisted of cDNA or gDNA derived from T cells, B-cell-depleted T cells, or PBMCs. Subjects who had been exposed to COVID-19, were actively infected with it, or had recovered from it provided the deeply sampled blood TCRbeta repertoires that made up the dataset. A freely available public database, intended as a resource for researchers studying the immune response to SARS-CoV-2, is where the repertoires were released. The samples were drawn from two sources: the first 160 participants of the ongoing ImmuneRACE study, and fewer than 1,500 subjects contributed by 6 global collaborators. Nearly every sample came with metadata listing a de-identified subject ID, COVID-19 status, age in years and sex. HLA class I and class II types, where available, came from metadata supplied by the sample provider rather than from assay-based typing.

What the work shows at the level of the full study, not this receptor alone: Clinical and demographic metadata were provided uncurated, with the amount varying by source and participant.

The cysteine opens and the phenylalanine closes a CDR3 of 13 amino acids. Of the read, only the CDR3 DNA is kept; its 39 bases are in frame from base 1. V loses 8 bases at its end and J loses 7 bases; junction bases beyond the gene matches: 9. CDR1 and CDR2 are drawn from the germline V gene (reference sequence): GTSNPN, SVGIG. Whole blood was collected in K2EDTA tubes by collaborating institutions according to the institutions' own protocols. For TCRbeta analysis, collaborators shipped samples as frozen whole blood, isolated PBMCs, or DNA extracted from either of those sample types. The immunoSEQ Assay, a bias-controlled multiplex PCR, was used to amplify TCRbeta CDR3 regions from genomic DNA. Regarding the original processing steps: Nucleated cell counts per sample were estimated from amplification of reference gene primers within the assay. To quantify the absolute abundance of each unique TCRbeta CDR3 rearrangement, sequence reads were collapsed and filtered. For each sample, productive Simpson clonality was calculated as the square root of Simpson's diversity index across productive rearrangements. This is the immuneACCESS table as TCRdb keeps it, with only in-frame sequences that have V and J called. A part of the clones is gone; compared with another copy, unresolved V genes explain less than half, and the rest is unexplained. The V and J calls and clone size come from that table; D and trimming were worked out from the DNA. For this sample the table gives 250,000 to 350,000 clones, of which 80% to 90% were detected only once. Of the sample, around 0.88% is held by the ten largest clones.

This clonotype was sampled from a man under 40 with acute or convalescent COVID-19. Sequencing used peripheral blood. The chain employs TRBV30 and TRBJ1-5, and TRBD1 aligns with 9 junction nucleotides. The nucleotides read TGTGCCCAGCAAACAGGGGGCGGACAGCCCCAGCATTTT. Its translation reads: CAQQTGGGQPQHF. With all but the CDR3 taken from the reference TRBV30 and TRBJ1-5 genes, the full variable domain is: SQTIHQWPATLVQPVGSPLSLECTVEGTSNPNLYWYRQAAGRGLQLLFYSVGIGQISSEVPQNLSASRPQDRQFILSSKKLLLSDSGFYLCAQQTGGGQPQHFGDGTRLSIL.